The clone carrying this T cell receptor beta chain has ten or more counts. Its antigen remains unknown. The data were obtained in a study of T cells in Graves' hyperthyroidism and ophthalmopathy. TCR beta CDR3 sequences were amplified from RNA transcripts. HTBI primers were used for first-round RT-PCR of the TCR CDR3. In TCRdb, the multiplex PCR reads were re-called with MiXCR into one record per CDR3 protein. The sample shows fewer than 250,000 distinct CDR3 sequences, approximately 25% of them seen only once. Study-wide findings and caveats: A model of 13 V-J features distinguished ophthalmopathy from stable hyperthyroidism. Among clonotypes expanded in thyroid above 0.001, most were also found in blood.

Per germline, CDR1 DFQATT and CDR2 SNEGSKA (reference sequence). Trimming pared 8 bases from V and 2 bases from J, leaving 15 bases between. The CDR3 has 13 residues. Sequences were obtained from blood. The J gene is TRBJ1-2, the V gene TRBV20-1; no clear D gene. This TCR was sampled from a woman aged 40 to 49 with Graves' ophthalmopathy. CDR3 sequence reads: CSTAGAFNYGYTF. CDR3 nucleotides: TGCAGTACCGCGGGAGCCTTCAACTATGGCTACACCTTC.